The subject of this entry is one T cell receptor (beta chain). The data are from a study of T cell responses to AZD1222 COVID-19 vaccine. Germline V gene data show CDR1 as MNHEY and CDR2 as SVGAGI. The CDR3 length is 13 residues. With 2 bases removed from V and 2 bases from J, the gap between germline ends came to 6 bases. The method was immunoSEQ multiplex PCR; TCRdb's version includes in-frame clones alone and lacks a portion of them. This table holds approximately 100,000 clones, around nine tenths found once. Sequencing used peripheral blood, obtained on day 0 of AZD1222 vaccination. This chain joins TRBV6-5 and TRBJ1-2, with D unclear. The TCR originated in an adult in good health. CDR3 DNA: TGTGCCAGCAGTTACGCGGGGAACTATGGCTACACCTTC. Amino acid sequence: CASSYAGNYGYTF.